This TCR beta chain appears in the sequencing data of a study of CD8 T cells in ankylosing spondylitis. The study, taken as a whole, reports: The study identified a TCR beta motif of under ten highly homologous variants that appeared characteristic of ankylosing spondylitis blood. Significant enrichment of disease-linked clones was reported in matched ankylosing spondylitis synovial fluid.

Trimming took 0 bases from V and 7 from J, leaving 12 bases between them. Looked up from germline, CDR1 is DFQATT and CDR2 is SNEGSKA (reference sequence). The CDR3 has 13 residues. This clonotype came up many times. Its antigen is as yet unknown. 5'-RACE, quantitative and with molecular barcodes, yielded the TCR beta libraries. TCRdb re-derived calls from the 5' RACE reads in MiXCR, one entry per CDR3 protein. Of about 220,000 distinct CDR3 sequences listed, more than 5.5% are singletons. This clonotype was sampled from a male donor with ankylosing spondylitis. Sequenced: blood, either unsorted or a sorted T cell fraction (not recorded which). This sequence joins TRBV20-1 and TRBJ1-1; D uncertain. The CDR3 sequence is CSARDSHGYEAFF. The CDR3 DNA follows: TGCAGTGCTAGAGACTCCCACGGGTATGAAGCTTTCTTT.